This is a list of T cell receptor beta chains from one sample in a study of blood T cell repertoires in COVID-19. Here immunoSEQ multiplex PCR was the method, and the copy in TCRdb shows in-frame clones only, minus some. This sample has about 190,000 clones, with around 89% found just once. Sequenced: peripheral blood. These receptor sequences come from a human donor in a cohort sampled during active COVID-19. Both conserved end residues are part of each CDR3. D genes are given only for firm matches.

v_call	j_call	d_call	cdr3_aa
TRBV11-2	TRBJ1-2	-	CASSRSGVGGYTF
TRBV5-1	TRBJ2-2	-	CASSLGQFGTGELFF
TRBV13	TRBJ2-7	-	CASSQRGLVYEQYF
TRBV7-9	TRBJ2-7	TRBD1	CASSIQGAYEQYF
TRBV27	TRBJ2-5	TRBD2	CASSHGLAGEETQYF
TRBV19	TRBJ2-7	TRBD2	CASSIDGGVYEQYF
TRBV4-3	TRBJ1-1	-	CASSQGRGSEAFF
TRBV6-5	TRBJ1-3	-	CASSLLRDGNTIYF
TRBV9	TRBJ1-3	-	CASSSRPGQASGNTIYF
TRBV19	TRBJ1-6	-	CASSGGLNPRSSSYNSPLHF
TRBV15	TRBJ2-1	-	CATSRGRQGGYNEQFF
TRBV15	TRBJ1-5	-	CATRIDRDQGSQPQHF
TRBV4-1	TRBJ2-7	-	CASRSLGGNYEQYF
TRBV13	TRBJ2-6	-	CASSTTGPGANVLTF
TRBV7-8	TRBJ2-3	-	CASSLRQRQSRTDTQYF
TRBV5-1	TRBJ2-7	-	CASSLVRGSNYEQYF
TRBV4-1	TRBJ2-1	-	CASSPPVPNEQFF
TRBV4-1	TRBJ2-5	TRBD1	CASSQQRATGALRETQYF
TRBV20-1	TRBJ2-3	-	CSAPGLDTQYF
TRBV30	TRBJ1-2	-	CACWDTANYGYTF
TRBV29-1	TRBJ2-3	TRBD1	CSVQGATDTQYF
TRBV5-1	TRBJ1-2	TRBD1	CASSRDRVENGYTF
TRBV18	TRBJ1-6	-	CASSPLTGNNSPLHF
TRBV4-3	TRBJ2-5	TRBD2	CASSQVASGVGETQYF
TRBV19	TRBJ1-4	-	CASRTRATNEKLFF
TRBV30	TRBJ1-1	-	CAWSARRGRVNEAFF
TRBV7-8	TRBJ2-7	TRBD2	CASSYPSQTSQPGEQYF
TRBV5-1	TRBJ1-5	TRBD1	CASSPGQPNQPQHF
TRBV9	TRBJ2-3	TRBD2	CASSTTSDLTDTQYF
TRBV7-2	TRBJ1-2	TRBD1	CASSSQAPTGDYGYTF
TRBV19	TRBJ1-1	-	CASSIAQGLRGGEAFF
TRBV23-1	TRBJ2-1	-	CASSQSVGTGNEQFF
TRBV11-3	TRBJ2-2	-	CASSQTGEGRGRGELFF
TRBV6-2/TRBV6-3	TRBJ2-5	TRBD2	CASSHTSGQETQYF
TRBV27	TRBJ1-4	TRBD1	CASSSTGGFEKLFF
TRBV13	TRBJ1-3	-	CASSLMGREKNGNTIYF
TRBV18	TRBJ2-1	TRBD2	CASSATSGPYNEQFF
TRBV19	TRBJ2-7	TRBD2	CASSIGSGRIYEQYF
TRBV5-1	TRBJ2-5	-	CASSLWRGPDQETQYF
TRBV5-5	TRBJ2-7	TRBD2	CASSQRLALYEQYF
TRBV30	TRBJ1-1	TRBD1	CAWRAETGGGTEAFF
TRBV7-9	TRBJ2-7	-	CASSHRTAGAAGPSYEQYF
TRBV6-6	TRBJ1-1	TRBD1	CASSRDRVGNTEAFF
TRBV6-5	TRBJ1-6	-	CASRSTGKSPLHF
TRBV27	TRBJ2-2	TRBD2	CASSLSSGGLGTGELFF
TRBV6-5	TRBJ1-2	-	CASSSFTKGYTF
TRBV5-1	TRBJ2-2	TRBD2	CASSAGTSGGANGELFF
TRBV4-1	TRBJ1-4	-	CASSPMGTSSNEKLFF
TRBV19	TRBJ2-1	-	CASSIVPRTAYNEQFF
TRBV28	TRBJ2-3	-	CASSSPSVPDTQYF
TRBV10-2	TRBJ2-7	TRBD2	CASSASGGAYEQYF
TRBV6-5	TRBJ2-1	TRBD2	CASTGGLSYNEQFF
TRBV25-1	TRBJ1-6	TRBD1	CASQITGQGRSPLHF
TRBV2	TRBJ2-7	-	CASSLTMDRYEQYF
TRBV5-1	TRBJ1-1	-	CASSLQVWSYTEAFF
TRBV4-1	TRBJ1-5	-	CASSQVEGGMVQPQHF
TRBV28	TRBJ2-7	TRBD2	CASMGAGGRYEQYF